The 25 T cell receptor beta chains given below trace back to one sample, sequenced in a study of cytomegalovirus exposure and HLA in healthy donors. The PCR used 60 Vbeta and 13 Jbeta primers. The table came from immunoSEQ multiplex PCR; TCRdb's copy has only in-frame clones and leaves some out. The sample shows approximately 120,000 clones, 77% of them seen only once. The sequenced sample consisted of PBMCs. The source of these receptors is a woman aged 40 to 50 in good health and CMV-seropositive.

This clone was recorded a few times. The CDR3 DNA reads as TGCGCCAGCAGCCCCAGACAGGTTTCCCCCTTCGAGCAGTACTTC. Protein: CASSPRQVSPFEQYF. The V and J genes are TRBV4-1 and TRBJ2-7, with D possibly matching TRBD1 (6 bases). Between the trimmed V and J ends, which lost 4 bases and 6 bases, there was a span of 19 bases. This CDR3 spans 15 amino acids. Germline-derived CDR1 and CDR2 are MGHRA and YSYEKL.

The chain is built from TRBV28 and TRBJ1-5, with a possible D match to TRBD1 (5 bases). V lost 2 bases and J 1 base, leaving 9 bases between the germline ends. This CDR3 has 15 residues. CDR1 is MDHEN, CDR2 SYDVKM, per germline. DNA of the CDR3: TGTGCCAGCAGTTTAGGGGGGTTAAGCAATCAGCCCCAGCATTTT. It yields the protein CASSLGGLSNQPQHF.

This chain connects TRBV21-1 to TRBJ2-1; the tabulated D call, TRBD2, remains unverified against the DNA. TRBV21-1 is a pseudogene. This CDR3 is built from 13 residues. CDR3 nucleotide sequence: TGTGCCAGCAGCAATCGGGGATACAATGAGCAGTTCTTC. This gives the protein CASSNRGYNEQFF.

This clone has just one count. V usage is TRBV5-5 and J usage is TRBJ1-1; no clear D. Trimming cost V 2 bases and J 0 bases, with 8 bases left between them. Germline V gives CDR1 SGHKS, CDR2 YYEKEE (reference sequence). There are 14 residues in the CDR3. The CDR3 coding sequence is TGTGCCAGCAGCTTAGGAGCGGTGAACACTGAAGCTTTCTTT. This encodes CASSLGAVNTEAFF.

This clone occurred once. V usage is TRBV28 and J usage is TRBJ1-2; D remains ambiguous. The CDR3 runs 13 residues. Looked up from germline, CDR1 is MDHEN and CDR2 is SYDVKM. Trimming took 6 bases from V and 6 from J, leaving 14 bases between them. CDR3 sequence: CASRATPAHGYTF. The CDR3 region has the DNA TGTGCCAGCAGAGCCACCCCTGCCCATGGCTACACCTTC.

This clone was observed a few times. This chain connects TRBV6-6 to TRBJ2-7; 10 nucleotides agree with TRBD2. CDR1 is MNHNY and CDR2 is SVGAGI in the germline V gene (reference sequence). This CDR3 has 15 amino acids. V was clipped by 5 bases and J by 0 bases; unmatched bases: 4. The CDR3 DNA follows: TGTGCCAGCAGTCCCACTAGCGGGGCCTCCTACGAGCAGTACTTC. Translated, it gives CASSPTSGASYEQYF.

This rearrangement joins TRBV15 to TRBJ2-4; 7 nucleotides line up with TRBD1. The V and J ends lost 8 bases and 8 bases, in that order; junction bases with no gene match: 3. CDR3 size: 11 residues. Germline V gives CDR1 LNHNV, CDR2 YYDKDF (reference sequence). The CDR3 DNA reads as TGTGCCACCGACAGGGTTGACATTCAGTACTTC. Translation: CATDRVDIQYF. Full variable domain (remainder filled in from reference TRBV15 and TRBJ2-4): DAMVIQNPRYQVTQFGKPVTLSCSQTLNHNVMYWYQQKSSQAPKLLFHYYDKDFNNEADTPDNFQSRRPNTSFCFLDIRSPGLGDTAMYLCATDRVDIQYFGAGTRLSVL.

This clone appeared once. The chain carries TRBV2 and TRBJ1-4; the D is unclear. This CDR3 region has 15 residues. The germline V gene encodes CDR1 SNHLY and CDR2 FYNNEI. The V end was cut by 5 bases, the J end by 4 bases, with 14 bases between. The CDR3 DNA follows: TGTGCCAGCAGTCAGCGAGGGCTGCTTAATGAAAAACTGTTTTTT. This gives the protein CASSQRGLLNEKLFF.

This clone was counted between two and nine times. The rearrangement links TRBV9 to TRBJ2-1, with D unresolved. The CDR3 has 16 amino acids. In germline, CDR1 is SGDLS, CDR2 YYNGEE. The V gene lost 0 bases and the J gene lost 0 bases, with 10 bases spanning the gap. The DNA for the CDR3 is TGTGCCAGCAGCGTAGATCAGGTCAGCTCCTACAATGAGCAGTTCTTC. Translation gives CASSVDQVSSYNEQFF. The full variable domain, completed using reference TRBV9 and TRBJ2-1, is DSGVTQTPKHLITATGQRVTLRCSPRSGDLSVYWYQQSLDQGLQFLIQYYNGEERAKGNILERFSAQQFPDLHSELNLSSLELGDSALYFCASSVDQVSSYNEQFFGPGTRLTVL.

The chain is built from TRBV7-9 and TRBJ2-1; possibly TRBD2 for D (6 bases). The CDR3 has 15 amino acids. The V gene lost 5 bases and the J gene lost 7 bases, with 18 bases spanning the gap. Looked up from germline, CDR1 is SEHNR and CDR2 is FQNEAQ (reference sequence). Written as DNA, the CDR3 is TGTGCCAGCAGCCCGTTCGAGGAGGGAAAAAATGAGCAGTTCTTC. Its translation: CASSPFEEGKNEQFF.

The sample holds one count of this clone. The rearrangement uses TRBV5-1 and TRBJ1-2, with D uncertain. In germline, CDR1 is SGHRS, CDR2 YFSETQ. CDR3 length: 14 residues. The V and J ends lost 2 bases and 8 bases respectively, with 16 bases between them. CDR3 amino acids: CASSFPGVVSGYTF. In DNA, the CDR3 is TGCGCCAGCAGCTTTCCGGGAGTAGTTTCCGGCTACACCTTC.

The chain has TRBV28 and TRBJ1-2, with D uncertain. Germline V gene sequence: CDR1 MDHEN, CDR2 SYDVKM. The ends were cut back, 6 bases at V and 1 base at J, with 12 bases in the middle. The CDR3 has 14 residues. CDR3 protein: CASSPRSGNYGYTF. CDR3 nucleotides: TGTGCCAGCAGCCCTCGGAGCGGTAACTATGGCTACACCTTC.

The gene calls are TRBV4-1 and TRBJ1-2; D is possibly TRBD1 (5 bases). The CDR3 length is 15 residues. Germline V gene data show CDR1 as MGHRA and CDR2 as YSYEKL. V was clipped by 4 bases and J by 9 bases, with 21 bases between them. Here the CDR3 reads CASSPSPKGPDRYTF. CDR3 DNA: TGCGCCAGCAGCCCCAGTCCCAAGGGGCCGGATCGCTACACCTTC.

CDR3 sequence reads: CASIGSPANEQFF. The CDR3, as DNA: TGTGCCAGCATTGGTAGTCCTGCCAATGAGCAGTTCTTC. The chain joins TRBV28 to TRBJ2-1; D ambiguous. V was trimmed by 7 bases and J by 6 bases, leaving 13 bases between them. Germline V gene lookup returns CDR1 MDHEN and CDR2 SYDVKM. The length of the CDR3 is 13 residues.

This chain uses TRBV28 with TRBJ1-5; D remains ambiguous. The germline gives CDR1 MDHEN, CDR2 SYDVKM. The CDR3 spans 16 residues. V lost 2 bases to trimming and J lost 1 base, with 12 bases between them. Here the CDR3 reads CASSLVSSLSNQPQHF. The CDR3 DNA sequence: TGTGCCAGCAGTTTAGTGTCCAGTTTGAGCAATCAGCCCCAGCATTTT. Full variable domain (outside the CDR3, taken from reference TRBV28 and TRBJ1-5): DVKVTQSSRYLVKRTGEKVFLECVQDMDHENMFWYRQDPGLGLRLIYFSYDVKMKEKGDIPEGYSVSREKKERFSLILESASTNQTSMYLCASSLVSSLSNQPQHFGDGTRLSIL.

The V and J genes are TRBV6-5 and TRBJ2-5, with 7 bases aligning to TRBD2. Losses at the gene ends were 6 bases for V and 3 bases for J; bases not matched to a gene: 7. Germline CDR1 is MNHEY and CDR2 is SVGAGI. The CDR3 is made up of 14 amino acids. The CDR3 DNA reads TGTGCCAGCAGGCGGGGGAGCCCAAAAGAGACCCAGTACTTC. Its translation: CASRRGSPKETQYF.

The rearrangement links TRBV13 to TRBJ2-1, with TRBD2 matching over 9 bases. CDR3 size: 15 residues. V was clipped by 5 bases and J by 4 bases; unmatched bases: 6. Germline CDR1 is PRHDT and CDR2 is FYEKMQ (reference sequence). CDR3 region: CASSISGSGYNEQFF. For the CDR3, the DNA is TGTGCCAGCAGCATTAGCGGGAGTGGGTACAATGAGCAGTTCTTC.

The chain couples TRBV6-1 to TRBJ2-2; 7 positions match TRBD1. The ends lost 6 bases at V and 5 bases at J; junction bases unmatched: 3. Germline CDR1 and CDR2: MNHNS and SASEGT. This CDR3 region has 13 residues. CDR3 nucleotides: TGTGCCAGCAGGGACAGGAGGACCGGGGAGCTGTTTTTT. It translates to CASRDRRTGELFF.

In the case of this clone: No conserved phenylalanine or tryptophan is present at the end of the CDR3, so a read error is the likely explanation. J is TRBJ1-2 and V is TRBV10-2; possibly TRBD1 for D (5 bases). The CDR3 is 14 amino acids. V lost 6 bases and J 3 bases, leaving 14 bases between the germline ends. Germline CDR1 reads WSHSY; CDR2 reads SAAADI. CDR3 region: CASRDSFTYYGYTL. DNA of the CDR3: TGCGCCAGCAGAGACAGTTTCACCTACTATGGCTACACCCTC.

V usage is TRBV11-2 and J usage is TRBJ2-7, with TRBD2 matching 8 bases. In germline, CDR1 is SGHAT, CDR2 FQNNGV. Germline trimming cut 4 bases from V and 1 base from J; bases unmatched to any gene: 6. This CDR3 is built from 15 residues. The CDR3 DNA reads TGTGCCAGCAGCTCTATGACTAGCGAGTCCTACGAGCAGTACTTC. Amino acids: CASSSMTSESYEQYF.

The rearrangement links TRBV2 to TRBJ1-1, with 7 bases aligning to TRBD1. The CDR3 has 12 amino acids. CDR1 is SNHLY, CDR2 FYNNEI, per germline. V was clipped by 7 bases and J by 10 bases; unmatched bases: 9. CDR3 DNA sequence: TGTGCCAGCACGGGACAGCCCAAGGGAGCTTTCTTT. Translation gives CASTGQPKGAFF. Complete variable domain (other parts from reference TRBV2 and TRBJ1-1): EPEVTQTPSHQVTQMGQEVILRCVPISNHLYFYWYRQILGQKVEFLVSFYNNEISEKSEIFDDQFSVERPDGSNFTLKIRSTKLEDSAMYFCASTGQPKGAFFGQGTRLTVV.

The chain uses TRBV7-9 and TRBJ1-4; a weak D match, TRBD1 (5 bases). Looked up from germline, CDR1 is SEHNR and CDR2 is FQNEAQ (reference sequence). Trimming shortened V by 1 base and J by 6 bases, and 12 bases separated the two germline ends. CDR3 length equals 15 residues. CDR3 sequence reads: CASSLEIGADEKLFF. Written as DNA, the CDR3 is TGTGCCAGCAGCTTAGAGATAGGGGCGGATGAAAAACTGTTTTTT.

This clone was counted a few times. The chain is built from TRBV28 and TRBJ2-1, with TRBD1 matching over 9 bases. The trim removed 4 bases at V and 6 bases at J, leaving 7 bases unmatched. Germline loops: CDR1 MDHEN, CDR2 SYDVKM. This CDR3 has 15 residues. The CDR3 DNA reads TGTGCCAGCAGTTCTGCCGGGACAGGGACCAATGAGCAGTTCTTC. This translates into CASSSAGTGTNEQFF.

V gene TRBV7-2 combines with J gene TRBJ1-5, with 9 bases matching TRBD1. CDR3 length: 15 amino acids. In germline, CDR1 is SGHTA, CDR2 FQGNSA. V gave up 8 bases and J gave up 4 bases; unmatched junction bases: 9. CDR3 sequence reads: CASRLTGGGNQPQHF. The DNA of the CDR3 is TGTGCCAGCCGTCTGACAGGGGGAGGTAATCAGCCCCAGCATTTT.

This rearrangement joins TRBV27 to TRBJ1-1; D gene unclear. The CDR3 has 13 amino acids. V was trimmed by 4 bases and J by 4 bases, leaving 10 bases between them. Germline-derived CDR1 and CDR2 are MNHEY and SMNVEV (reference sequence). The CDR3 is CASSYRGTTEAFF. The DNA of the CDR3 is TGTGCCAGCAGTTACCGGGGAACCACTGAAGCTTTCTTT.